The 18 T cell receptor beta chains given below trace back to one sample, sequenced in a study of blood T cell repertoires in COVID-19. Clones were sequenced by immunoSEQ multiplex PCR, and TCRdb holds only the in-frame ones, with some missing. The sample lists approximately 280,000 clones; 90% were seen once. Sequenced material: PBMCs or T cells enriched from blood (not recorded which). All receptors come from a woman under 30 with acute COVID-19.

V gene TRBV5-4 combines with J gene TRBJ1-6; D remains ambiguous. Trimming took off 7 bases at V and 8 bases at J, with 19 bases between the two ends. The length of the CDR3 is 15 residues. Germline lookup yields CDR1 SGHNT and CDR2 YYREEE (reference sequence). CDR3 sequence (DNA): TGTGCCAGCGCCACGGACGAGGACTGGGATTCACCCCTCCACTTT. Amino acid sequence: CASATDEDWDSPLHF.

This chain uses TRBV27 with TRBJ2-7, with 12 bases fitting TRBD2. Germline CDR1 is MNHEY and CDR2 is SMNVEV (reference sequence). CDR3 length equals 15 residues. V trimming: 5 bases; J trimming: 4 bases; junction bases outside the gene matches: 6. CDR3 region: CASSQLAGGNYEQYF. The DNA of the CDR3 is TGTGCCAGCAGTCAACTAGCGGGAGGTAATTACGAGCAGTACTTC.

This chain joins TRBV5-6 and TRBJ1-2; tentative D call: TRBD1 (6 bases). The V end lost 0 bases, the J end lost 6 bases, and 9 bases lay between the germline ends. This CDR3 has 13 amino acids. Germline CDR1 reads SGHDT; CDR2 reads YYEEEE. CDR3 residues: CASSLDRADGYTF. CDR3 bases: TGTGCCAGCAGCTTGGACAGGGCGGATGGCTACACCTTC.

This chain joins TRBV9 and TRBJ1-2, with a possible D match to TRBD1 (5 bases). The CDR3 length is 13 residues. Germline CDR1 and CDR2: SGDLS and YYNGEE. V shed 3 bases and J shed 9 bases, with 15 bases lying between them. The CDR3: CASSGDSHISYTF. The CDR3 DNA reads TGTGCCAGCAGCGGAGACAGCCACATTAGCTACACCTTC.

This chain uses TRBV10-1 with TRBJ2-6; D not resolved. The germline gives CDR1 WNHNN, CDR2 SYGVQD (reference sequence). The CDR3 consists of 16 residues. Trimming pared 6 bases from V and 0 bases from J, leaving 12 bases between. CDR3 loop: CASSPGPSSGANVLTF. The DNA of the CDR3 is TGCGCCAGCAGCCCAGGTCCAAGCTCTGGGGCCAACGTCCTGACTTTC.

V usage is TRBV28 and J usage is TRBJ2-1; D is possibly TRBD2 (6 bases). CDR1 and CDR2 from the germline V gene are MDHEN and SYDVKM. CDR3 length: 15 amino acids. Trimming removed 7 bases at V and 6 bases at J, with 19 bases between. The CDR3 is CASISPSSGGNEQFF. CDR3 in DNA: TGTGCCAGCATCTCCCCCAGTAGCGGAGGCAATGAGCAGTTCTTC.

The chain uses TRBV30 and TRBJ1-2, with D tentatively TRBD1 (6 bases). Looked up from germline, CDR1 is GTSNPN and CDR2 is SVGIG (reference sequence). Trimming removed 3 bases at V and 6 bases at J, with 14 bases between. This CDR3 has 13 residues. The CDR3: CAWRGQSRNGYTF. DNA of the CDR3: TGTGCCTGGAGAGGACAGTCGAGAAATGGCTACACCTTC.

The gene calls are TRBV9 and TRBJ2-7, with a weak D call TRBD1 (6 bases). With 2 bases removed from V and 6 bases from J, the gap between germline ends came to 12 bases. CDR1 and CDR2 (germline): SGDLS, YYNGEE. CDR3 length: 13 amino acids. CDR3 coding DNA: TGTGCCAGCAGCGTGGGGCAGGGGTCCGAGCAGTACTTC. The encoded protein is CASSVGQGSEQYF.

V usage is TRBV13 and J usage is TRBJ1-1, with 8 bases lining up with TRBD1. Germline trimming cut 0 bases from V and 4 bases from J; bases unmatched to any gene: 10. The CDR3 runs 17 residues. Germline V gene sequence: CDR1 PRHDT, CDR2 FYEKMQ (reference sequence). CDR3 residues: CASSLGMRRTGSTEAFF. Here the CDR3 DNA reads TGTGCCAGCAGCTTAGGTATGCGGCGGACAGGGAGCACTGAAGCTTTCTTT.

The chain is built from TRBV5-5 and TRBJ1-2; D gene uncertain. The CDR3 covers 14 residues. Between the trimmed V and J ends, which lost 0 bases and 4 bases, there was a span of 10 bases. Germline V gene sequence: CDR1 SGHKS, CDR2 YYEKEE (reference sequence). CDR3 sequence reads: CASSLEDTGYGYTF. Written as DNA, the CDR3 is TGTGCCAGCAGCTTGGAAGATACCGGCTATGGCTACACCTTC.

This clone was seen just once. J is TRBJ2-7 and V is TRBV28; maybe TRBD1 (5 bases). CDR1 and CDR2 (germline): MDHEN, SYDVKM. The CDR3 has 15 residues. V was shortened by 5 bases and J by 0 bases, with 14 bases between the two germline ends. The DNA of the CDR3 is TGTGCCAGCAGTCCTACCGCGACAGTCTCCTACGAGCAGTACTTC. Its protein product is CASSPTATVSYEQYF.

The chain is built from TRBV7-2 and TRBJ2-7; maybe TRBD1 (6 bases). V was pared by 4 bases and J by 3 bases, with 13 bases between. Germline CDR1 reads SGHTA; CDR2 reads FQGNSA. CDR3 length: 14 amino acids. CDR3 amino acids: CASSSDRQYYEQYF. The CDR3 nucleotides are TGTGCCAGCAGCTCGGACAGACAGTACTACGAGCAGTACTTC.

CDR3 DNA sequence: TGTGCCAGTACTCGCTCCGGGACAGGGCTCCACGAGCAGTACTTC. Translating it yields CASTRSGTGLHEQYF. The chain couples TRBV19 to TRBJ2-7, with 9 bases lining up with TRBD1. Germline V lookup: CDR1 LNHDA, CDR2 SQIVND (reference sequence). With V trimmed by 7 bases and J by 5 bases, 12 bases remained unmatched. This CDR3 comprises 15 residues. Combining the CDR3 with reference TRBV19 and TRBJ2-7 gives the whole variable domain DGGITQSPKYLFRKEGQNVTLSCEQNLNHDAMYWYRQDPGQGLRLIYYSQIVNDFQKGDIAEGYSVSREKKESFPLTVTSAQKNPTAFYLCASTRSGTGLHEQYFGPGTRLTVT.

The CDR3 here is CASSLEEETLSGNTIYF. The CDR3 nucleotides read TGTGCCAGCAGCTTGGAAGAGGAAACACTCTCTGGAAACACCATATATTTT. The J gene is TRBJ1-3, the V gene TRBV5-5; D uncertain. Trimming took off 0 bases at V and 0 bases at J, with 13 bases between the two ends. Germline CDR1 SGHKS, CDR2 YYEKEE (reference sequence). The CDR3 contains 17 residues.

The chain recombines TRBV18 with TRBJ2-1, with TRBD2 matching 9 bases. Germline CDR1 KGHSH, CDR2 LQKENI. The trim removed 2 bases at V and 6 bases at J, leaving 2 bases unmatched. This CDR3 is 14 amino acids long. The CDR3 is CASSPGTSPNEQFF. The CDR3 bases are TGTGCCAGCTCACCAGGGACTAGCCCCAATGAGCAGTTCTTC.

The J gene is TRBJ1-4, the V gene TRBV6-5, with TRBD1 as a possible D gene (5 bases). The CDR3 has 13 amino acids. V shed 7 bases and J shed 7 bases, with 13 bases lying between them. The germline V gene has CDR1 MNHEY and CDR2 SVGAGI. CDR3 loop: CASKLGVGEKLFF. The CDR3, as DNA: TGTGCCAGCAAATTAGGGGTGGGTGAAAAACTGTTTTTT.

This chain links TRBV18 with TRBJ1-5; perhaps TRBD1 as D (6 bases). CDR3 length: 16 residues. V was shortened by 6 bases and J by 7 bases, with 22 bases between the two germline ends. Germline CDR1 reads KGHSH; CDR2 reads LQKENI. CDR3 protein: CASSQTRTVEGQPQHF. The CDR3 coding sequence is TGTGCCAGCTCTCAGACCCGGACAGTAGAAGGCCAGCCCCAGCATTTT.

This rearrangement joins TRBV27 to TRBJ1-5; D gene ambiguous. The germline CDR1 and CDR2 sequences are MNHEY and SMNVEV (reference sequence). The CDR3 has 12 amino acids. The germline V and J ends were trimmed by 8 bases and 3 bases, with 8 bases remaining between them. CDR3 coding DNA: TGTGCCAGCGGGCAGATCAATCAGCCCCAGCATTTT. Protein sequence: CASGQINQPQHF.